The present T cell receptor (beta chain) was sequenced within a study of regulatory T cells in long-lasting Graves disease. Study details: The definition of persistent Graves' disease was over 5 years of antithyroid drugs with positive TSH receptor antibodies.

Time point here: persistent/refractory GD, antithyroid drugs over 5 years with positive TRAb. Preparation of the TCR library used RNA extracted from PBMCs. The study's findings and limits: Investigators studied peripheral blood only, not thyroid tissue.

The TCR beta library used iRepertoire HTBI primers with Arm-PCR amplification of CDR3. TCRdb processed the multiplex PCR reads anew with MiXCR; each CDR3 protein has one entry. The table has 450,000 or so distinct CDR3 sequences, less than 25% seen once. There are many counts of this clonotype. Antigen unknown. The CDR3 totals 15 residues. The trim removed 6 bases at V and 0 bases at J, leaving 6 bases unmatched. The sequence came from a female donor with Graves disease. The sequenced sample was peripheral blood mononuclear cells (PBMCs), obtained when the disease was refractory, from a patient treated with antithyroid drugs. The genes are TRBV12-3 or TRBV12-4 and TRBJ2-7; TRBD1 matches at 9 bases. CDR3 sequence reads: CASSQTGGSSYEQYF. In nucleotides, the CDR3 is TGTGCCAGCAGCCAGACAGGGGGAAGCTCCTACGAGCAGTACTTC.